This TCR beta chain was identified in a study of vaccination and CD4 T cells after COVID-19. Study context: Post-COVID draws came a median approximately 94 days after diagnosis (range 35 to 161).

Study-wide points: Recorded median SARS-CoV-2-reactive clonotype numbers increased from about 20 to 38 without reaching significance.

Sequencing of the DNA from cultured CD4+ T cells was carried out with the Oncomine TCR Beta short-read assay. MiXCR, applied by TCRdb to the PCR reads, yields one record per CDR3 protein. The sample holds over 15,000 distinct CDR3 sequences, roughly 52% seen once. Indicated treatment: approximately nine-day PBMC culture with coronavirus spike peptide pools or control peptides (ViraFEST assay). TCR sequencing followed the expansion of antigen-specific T cells with peptide pools in ViraFEST. Only a few counts were recorded for this clonotype. The antigen remains unidentified. The CDR3 loop spans 18 amino acids. V dropped 7 bases and J dropped 0; count of bases not matched to a gene: 8. Germline V gene data show CDR1 as SEHNR and CDR2 as FQNEAQ (reference sequence).

The source is a human donor who had recovered from COVID-19. The sequenced sample was CD4+ T cells from blood, cultured in vitro, obtained before SARS-CoV-2 vaccination. This rearrangement joins TRBV7-9 to TRBJ2-6; the match to TRBD1 covers 11 bases. The CDR3: CASTFGTGGFSGANVLTF. CDR3 in DNA: TGTGCCAGCACCTTCGGGACAGGGGGTTTCTCTGGGGCCAACGTCCTGACTTTC.